What follows is one T cell receptor beta chain and its context. Its antigen is currently unknown. This record comes from a study of Ad26.COV2.S vaccination and SARS-CoV-2 variants. Study at large: The vaccine Ad26.COV2.S was put into the muscle once, or twice with 56 days between. Regarding the study as a whole: Relative to placebo recipients, vaccine recipients exhibited elevated spike-specific TCR breadth. Post-vaccination spike-specific CD8+ and CD4+ T cell responses reportedly had substantial breadth. Total responses of T cells may have been underestimated by the analyses of TCR breadth and depth.

Measured with immunoSEQ multiplex PCR; TCRdb has only the in-frame clones, and not every one. The sample includes roughly 510,000 clones, around 88% seen only once; the top ten take roughly 13%. V lost 1 base and J lost 5; bases outside the gene matches: 4. Germline-derived CDR1 and CDR2 are SGHAT and FQNNGV. The CDR3 length is 17 residues. Stated treatment: around 19 received Ad26.COV2.S at low or high dose, single or two shots; 5 received placebo; per-sample allocation not given. Repertoires come from day 63 after the first vaccine or placebo injection. The chain uses TRBV11-2 and TRBJ2-5, with 16 bases lining up with TRBD2. The TCR comes from a person aged 18-60 years who received the Ad26.COV2.S COVID-19 vaccine or a placebo. The specimen comprised peripheral blood, sampled in a trial of Ad26.COV2.S vaccine versus placebo. The chain's CDR3 is CASSLVGLAGGTETQYF. CDR3 DNA sequence: TGTGCCAGCAGCTTAGTGGGACTAGCGGGAGGGACGGAGACCCAGTACTTC.